This T cell receptor (beta chain) was documented in a study of shared clonotypes between healthy human individuals (dated by TCRdb to 2018 to 2021). With respect to the entire study: The cohort included a few men and a couple of women between 18 and 49 years of age. Blood TCR repertoires of five healthy adults were deeply sequenced to estimate repertoire size and the extent of clonotype sharing between individuals. Different laboratories and diverse techniques were used to prepare libraries and sequence TCR repertoires, to increase sequencing depth and limit assay-specific biases. Per donor, leukapheresis produced somewhere between about 0.94 and 9 billion PBMCs.

TCR CDR3 regions were amplified from genomic DNA by multiplex PCR using the deep immunoSEQ assay. Genomic DNA extracted from each cell subset was distributed evenly over all wells of several immunoSEQ 96-well plates, and each plate served as one replicate. For unsorted PBMC, approximately 290 ng of genomic DNA, equivalent to approximately 28,000 T cell genomes, went into each replicate PCR. Ten immunoSEQ deep assay plates were used to sequence unsorted PBMC genomic DNA. Purified libraries were quantified with a Qubit 3.0 fluorometer, sized on a Bioanalyzer 2100, and re-quantified with the KAPA Library Quantification kit. Every immunoSEQ 96-well plate was sequenced on a dedicated single-read 150-cycle Illumina NextSeq 550 flow cell. In the original analysis: Because the immunoSEQ output held only junctional sequences and lacked quality scores, the filtering could not match the filtering applied to full-length reads. To assign V/J genes and CDR3, sequences were annotated against IMGT germline references using PyIR, a Python wrapper for IgBLAST v1.9. Reads were removed for weak V/J assignments (E-value above 1e-6), missing CDR3, stop codons, out-of-frame junctions, or ambiguous translated residues. A V3J clonotype was defined by an identical inferred V gene, J gene, and CDR3 amino acid sequence. To compute the percentage overlap between repertoires, the number of shared unique clonotypes was divided by the size of the smaller repertoire. Richness of each repertoire was evaluated using RTK rarefaction, the Chao1 estimator, and Recon v2.1 estimates of unobserved clonotypes. TCRdb's version of the immuneACCESS table is confined to in-frame rearrangements and falls short of the full clone set. An unresolved V gene accounts for under half of the shortfall where checked; the remainder is of unknown origin. V, J and clone size reflect that table, while D and trimming were determined from the DNA. The sample table shows some 500,000 clones, and around 79% are seen once. Approximately 12% of the sample comes from the top ten.

Trimming removed 4 bases from V and 4 bases from J; the gene matches leave 5 bases unexplained. From a lookup of the germline V gene, CDR1 and CDR2 are SGHRS and YFSETQ. Its CDR3 holds 16 amino acids, cysteine through phenylalanine. Only the CDR3 DNA is retained, 48 bases long and in frame from the first base. Study-wide conclusions, independent of this receptor: Based on pairwise subsampling, the degree of clonotype sharing among donors was expected to be affected by sequencing depth. Sampling was restricted to blood, and TCR repertoires in tissues likely differ from the TCR repertoires found in blood. The genetic and exposure-history diversity represented was limited by the small number of donors.

With regard to this clone: Its cognate antigen has yet to be identified. Nothing much larger sits one base from this clone, and base qualities are not available. The sample holds other DNA sequences that translate to the same CDR3.

Healthy HIV-negative adults with no recently reported acute infections or vaccinations were included as donors. All donors were Caucasian adults living in Nashville, Tennessee, USA. In the unsorted samples, 70 million to 90 million PBMCs were counted, and genomic DNA was extracted using the QIAamp DNA Blood Mini kit. After blood collection by leukapheresis, PBMCs were isolated using Ficoll-Histopaque density gradient centrifugation and then cryopreserved in the vapor phase of liquid nitrogen. The sequence was obtained from a middle-aged woman in good health. Some clones in this sample may be carry-over from other donors' samples. The sample was PBMCs. The chain is assembled from TRBV5-1 and TRBJ2-3, with 14 bases aligning to TRBD2. In nucleotide form, the sequence is TGCGCCAGCAGCCTGGGACTAGCGGGAGTTTCAGATACGCAGTATTTT. Translated, it gives CASSLGLAGVSDTQYF.